This passage covers 15 T cell receptor beta chains from one sample sequenced in a study of monozygotic twins with inflammatory bowel disease. Reprocessing the 5' RACE reads, TCRdb reports a single entry for every CDR3 protein and omits DNA. The table gives approximately 400,000 distinct CDR3 sequences; the top ten clones make up roughly 2.3% of it. Sequenced: blood. The receptors come from a human donor with ulcerative colitis or Crohn's disease, or a healthy co-twin of an affected twin (not recorded which).

The chain employs TRBV29-1 and TRBJ1-1; TCRdb's D call, TRBD1, is unchecked because there is no DNA. The CDR3 extends over 13 amino acids. CDR1 is SQVTM and CDR2 is ANQGSEA in the germline V gene. The CDR3 sequence: CSVEGGLNTEAFF.

The chain recombines TRBV6-1 with TRBJ2-5; the TCRdb D gene call, TRBD2, has no DNA to confirm it. The germline CDR1 and CDR2 sequences are MNHNS and SASEGT. There are 17 residues in the CDR3. This CDR3 is CASSENPSGGVQETQYF.

J is TRBJ2-2 and V is TRBV11-2. The germline gives CDR1 SGHAT, CDR2 FQNNGV. The CDR3 totals 15 residues. The CDR3 sequence is CASSLFTLNTGELFF.

The rearrangement joins TRBV29-1 to TRBJ2-1; TCRdb picks TRBD1, but there is no DNA to check that call. The CDR3 runs to 13 residues. The germline CDR1 and CDR2 sequences are SQVTM and ANQGSEA. The CDR3 loop is CSVVPGAVNEQFF.

This CDR3 reads CASSQGRGEGTQYF. V gene TRBV7-2 combines with J gene TRBJ2-3; TCRdb names TRBD2, which stays unverified in the absence of DNA. Germline assignment: CDR1 SGHTA and CDR2 FQGNSA. The CDR3 sequence is 14 residues long.

The V gene is TRBV5-1, the J gene TRBJ2-2; absent DNA, TCRdb's TRBD1 call cannot be checked. Looked up from germline, CDR1 is SGHRS and CDR2 is YFSETQ. CDR3 length: 14 amino acids. Here the CDR3 reads CASSYQQGTGELFF.

CDR3 in amino acids: CATSESWGKATQYF. J is TRBJ2-3 and V is TRBV24-1; TCRdb gives TRBD1 as the D gene, but with no DNA this cannot be confirmed. CDR3 size: 14 residues. Germline CDR1 and CDR2: KGHDR and SFDVKD.

This chain connects TRBV10-3 to TRBJ2-1; TCRdb picks TRBD1, but there is no DNA to check that call. This CDR3 comprises 12 residues. Germline loops: CDR1 ENHRY, CDR2 SYGVKD. The CDR3: CATSGTDNEQFF.

The rearrangement links TRBV20-1 to TRBJ2-3; with no DNA, the TCRdb D assignment of TRBD2 cannot be verified. The germline V gene has CDR1 DFQATT and CDR2 SNEGSKA (reference sequence). The length of the CDR3 is 17 residues. The CDR3 spells CSARDPRQGGGTDTQYF.

The J gene is TRBJ1-1, the V gene TRBV4-1; TCRdb's assignment of TRBD1 cannot be checked, as there is no DNA. The CDR3 is made up of 12 amino acids. Germline CDR1 is MGHRA and CDR2 is YSYEKL. This CDR3 reads CASSQADREAFF.

This chain connects TRBV10-2 to TRBJ2-1; as DNA is missing, the TRBD2 call by TCRdb cannot be tested. This CDR3 comprises 14 residues. Germline V gene data show CDR1 as WSHSY and CDR2 as SAAADI. CDR3 sequence reads: CASSWRGEFDEQFF.

The chain is built from TRBV7-9 and TRBJ1-2. This CDR3 is 13 amino acids long. Germline V lookup: CDR1 SEHNR, CDR2 FQNEAQ (reference sequence). The CDR3 sequence: CASSLDSRVDYTF.

The genes are TRBV7-2 and TRBJ2-5; the TCRdb call, TRBD1, lacks DNA for checking. The V gene's germline CDR1 is SGHTA and CDR2 FQGNSA. CDR3 length: 15 residues. CDR3 protein: CASSSDAGPLETQYF.

The chain carries TRBV6-6 and TRBJ1-4. Germline lookup yields CDR1 MNHNY and CDR2 SVGAGI (reference sequence). This CDR3 region has 13 residues. This CDR3 reads CASSSRENEKLFF.

The chain has TRBV5-1 and TRBJ1-1; no DNA is available, so the TRBD1 call from TCRdb remains unchecked. Germline assignment: CDR1 SGHRS and CDR2 YFSETQ. The CDR3 length is 14 residues. CDR3 loop: CASSPSTANTEAFF.